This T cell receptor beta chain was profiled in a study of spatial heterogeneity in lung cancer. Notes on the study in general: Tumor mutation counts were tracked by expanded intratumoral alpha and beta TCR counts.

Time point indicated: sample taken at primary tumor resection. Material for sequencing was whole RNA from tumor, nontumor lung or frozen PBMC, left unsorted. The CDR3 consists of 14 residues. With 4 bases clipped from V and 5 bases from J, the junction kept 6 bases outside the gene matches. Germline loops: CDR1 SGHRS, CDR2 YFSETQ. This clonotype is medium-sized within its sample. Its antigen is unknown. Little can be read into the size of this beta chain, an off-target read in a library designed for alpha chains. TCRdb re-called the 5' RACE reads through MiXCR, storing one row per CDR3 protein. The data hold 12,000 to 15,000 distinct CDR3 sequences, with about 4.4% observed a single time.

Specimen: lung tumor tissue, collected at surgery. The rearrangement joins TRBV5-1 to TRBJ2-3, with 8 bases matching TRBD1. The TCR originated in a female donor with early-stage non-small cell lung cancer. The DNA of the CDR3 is TGCGCCAGCAGCGAGGGACAGGCCGTAGATACGCAGTATTTT. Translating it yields CASSEGQAVDTQYF.